These 16 T cell receptor beta chains were sequenced from one sample in a study of T cell repertoires in cytomegalovirus infection. These receptors have no known antigen. TCRdb re-called the reads through MiXCR, storing one row per CDR3 protein. The sample consists of roughly 920,000 distinct CDR3 sequences, around 30% of them appearing once. This specimen was cultured CD8+ T cells from PBMCs, taken from culture after CMV antigen stimulation. These receptors were obtained from a human donor in good health (CMV status not recorded). Some clones in this sample may be carry-over from other donors' samples.

The J gene is TRBJ1-4, the V gene TRBV28; weak D call: TRBD1 (6 bases). Trimming took off 7 bases at V and 10 bases at J, with 16 bases between the two ends. This CDR3 has 13 residues. Germline CDR1 and CDR2: MDHEN and SYDVKM. CDR3: CASTLVTGAKLFF. CDR3 in DNA: TGTGCCAGCACCTTGGTGACAGGAGCAAAACTGTTTTTT.

This clonotype was observed many times. V is TRBV7-8 and J is TRBJ2-7; a weak D match, TRBD2 (6 bases). The CDR3 is 14 residues long. Germline CDR1 reads SGHVS; CDR2 reads FQNEAQ. V was shortened by 4 bases and J by 1 base, with 11 bases between the two germline ends. CDR3 amino acids: CASSSRRGSYEQYF. The CDR3 DNA reads TGTGCCAGCAGCTCCCGGAGGGGATCCTACGAGCAGTACTTC. Looking up the rest from reference TRBV7-8 and TRBJ2-7 gives the full variable domain: GAGVSQSPRYKVAKRGQDVALRCDPISGHVSLFWYQQALGQGPEFLTYFQNEAQLDKSGLPSDRFFAERPEGSVSTLKIQRTQQEDSAVYLCASSSRRGSYEQYFGPGTRLTVT.

This clonotype was seen many times. The CDR3 bases are TGTGCCAGCAGCTTAACACCTATGAACACTGAAGCTTTCTTT. Translated: CASSLTPMNTEAFF. The chain employs TRBV12-3 or TRBV12-4 and TRBJ1-1; D not resolved. V was clipped by 6 bases and J by 0 bases, with 11 bases between them. The CDR3 sequence is 14 residues long.

The gene calls are TRBV19 and TRBJ1-4; D remains unclear. V gave up 7 bases and J gave up 6 bases, with 15 bases separating them. The CDR3 has 14 residues. Germline V gives CDR1 LNHDA, CDR2 SQIVND (reference sequence). The CDR3 protein is CASTRERGDEKLFF. The CDR3 nucleotides are TGTGCCAGTACCCGGGAACGTGGTGATGAAAAACTGTTTTTT.

This clonotype was seen ten or more times. A junction boundary mismatches the germline segment, possibly from a read error. V is TRBV7-8 and J is TRBJ2-7, with 8 bases lining up with TRBD2. This CDR3 is built from 15 residues. CDR1 and CDR2 from the germline V gene are SGHVS and FQNEAQ. CDR3 protein: CASSIAPGRDYEQYF. CDR3 DNA: TGTGCCAGCAGCATAGCGCCCGGGAGGGACTACGAGCAGTACTTC.

This chain connects TRBV29-1 to TRBJ1-4; D gene ambiguous. CDR1 is SQVTM and CDR2 is ANQGSEA in the germline V gene. The V end lost 1 base, the J end lost 14 bases, and 14 bases lay between the germline ends. The CDR3 length is 12 residues. DNA of the CDR3: TGCAGCGTTGAAGCACTTGGAGGTATCCTGTTTTTT. This encodes CSVEALGGILFF.

This clonotype was seen a handful of times. The rearrangement uses TRBV20-1 and TRBJ1-1; the D gene is possibly TRBD1 (6 bases). From germline, CDR1 is DFQATT and CDR2 SNEGSKA (reference sequence). The CDR3 length is 13 residues. The germline V and J ends were trimmed by 5 bases and 1 base, with 11 bases remaining between them. DNA for the CDR3: TGCAGTGCTCCCAGGGGAGGGAACACTGAAGCTTTCTTT. Translated, it gives CSAPRGGNTEAFF.

Worth noting for this clonotype: Compared with germline, one end of the junction differs, possibly owing to a read error. The chain is built from TRBV7-7 and TRBJ2-2; 12 bases agree with TRBD2. From germline, CDR1 is SSHAT and CDR2 FNYEAQ (reference sequence). The CDR3 loop spans 17 amino acids. CDR3 bases: TGTGCTAGCAGCAACCCGACTAGCGGGGGCCAAACCGGGGAGCTGTTTTTT. This codes for CASSNPTSGGQTGELFF.

The V call is TRBV19, the J call TRBJ1-1; D is undetermined. Germline V gene lookup returns CDR1 LNHDA and CDR2 SQIVND (reference sequence). V lost 7 bases, J lost 3 bases, and 21 bases lay in between. This CDR3 is built from 16 residues. The CDR3 sequence is CASKLTWALADTEAFF. The CDR3 DNA sequence: TGTGCCAGTAAGTTAACTTGGGCACTGGCTGACACTGAAGCTTTCTTT.

Details on this clonotype: The junction does not match germline at one end; this may be a read error. This chain joins TRBV4-1 and TRBJ1-5, with D perhaps TRBD1 (6 bases). The CDR3 spans 16 residues. Looked up from germline, CDR1 is MGHRA and CDR2 is YSYEKL. This CDR3 is CASSQLTGYGNQPQHF. CDR3 sequence (DNA): TGCGCCAGCAGCCAATTAACAGGGTATGGCAATCAGCCCCAACATTTT.

This clonotype was detected only a few times. The J gene is TRBJ1-1, the V gene TRBV6-1; D is possibly TRBD1 (5 bases). Germline CDR1 is MNHNS and CDR2 is SASEGT. The CDR3 is 18 amino acids. V was shortened by 0 bases and J by 1 base, with 18 bases between the two germline ends. CDR3 sequence reads: CASSEAPPYRLGNTEAFF. CDR3 sequence (DNA): TGTGCCAGCAGTGAAGCCCCCCCCTACAGGTTGGGGAACACTGAAGCTTTCTTT.

This clonotype was seen a handful of times. V and J are TRBV7-6 and TRBJ1-1, with TRBD1 matching 7 bases. Germline values: CDR1 SGHVS, CDR2 FNYEAQ. This CDR3 has 15 residues. Losses at the gene ends were 3 bases for V and 3 bases for J; bases not matched to a gene: 7. CDR3 DNA sequence: TGTGCCAGCAGCTTCTTCAGGGGGAGGGACACTGAAGCTTTCTTT. Protein sequence: CASSFFRGRDTEAFF.

This clonotype has more than one count but fewer than ten. This chain links TRBV24-1 with TRBJ1-2, with D tentatively TRBD1 (5 bases). Germline-derived CDR1 and CDR2 are KGHDR and SFDVKD. This CDR3 has 13 amino acids. V gave up 4 bases and J gave up 8 bases, with 13 bases separating them. CDR3 sequence (DNA): TGTGCCACCAGTGACCTCGACAGTGAAGGCTACACCTTC. Protein product: CATSDLDSEGYTF.

This clonotype was seen more than once but under ten times. The V gene is TRBV12-3 or TRBV12-4, the J gene TRBJ1-5, with no clear D. This CDR3 spans 13 amino acids. V was shortened by 7 bases and J by 6 bases, with 13 bases between the two germline ends. The CDR3 nucleotides are TGTGCCAGCACCCGTCATGGGGTTCAGCCCCAGCATTTT. It yields the protein CASTRHGVQPQHF.

V gene TRBV4-1 combines with J gene TRBJ1-1; no reliable D call. The CDR3 runs to 14 residues. Trimming pared 7 bases from V and 0 bases from J, leaving 12 bases between. The V gene's germline CDR1 is MGHRA and CDR2 YSYEKL. CDR3 residues: CASTPRGVNTEAFF. CDR3 DNA: TGCGCCAGCACCCCCCGTGGGGTGAACACTGAAGCTTTCTTT.

This clonotype has a handful of counts. DNA for the CDR3: TGTGCCAGCAGCTTATCGAGACCAGGGTACGAGACCCAGTACTTC. Its protein is CASSLSRPGYETQYF. This rearrangement joins TRBV7-2 to TRBJ2-5, with D perhaps matching TRBD1 (5 bases). Trimming took off 2 bases at V and 5 bases at J, with 15 bases between the two ends. There are 15 residues in the CDR3. Germline V gene data show CDR1 as SGHTA and CDR2 as FQGNSA.